The sequence of this T cell receptor beta chain was determined in a study of blood T cell repertoires in COVID-19. The overall study: The origin of the acute and convalescent COVID-19 samples was the United States, Italy and Spain.

The CDR3 is 13 amino acids. Profiled with immunoSEQ multiplex PCR; TCRdb holds only in-frame clones, not every one. In the table there are some 41,000 clones, roughly nine tenths of which are singletons. Sequenced material: peripheral blood. The gene calls are TRBV21-1 and TRBJ1-4. TRBV21-1 is noted as a pseudogene. The sequence was obtained from a human donor in a cohort sampled during active COVID-19. The CDR3 DNA follows: TGTGCCAGCAGCCGAACTTCTAATGAAAAACTGTTTTTT. Translated: CASSRTSNEKLFF.